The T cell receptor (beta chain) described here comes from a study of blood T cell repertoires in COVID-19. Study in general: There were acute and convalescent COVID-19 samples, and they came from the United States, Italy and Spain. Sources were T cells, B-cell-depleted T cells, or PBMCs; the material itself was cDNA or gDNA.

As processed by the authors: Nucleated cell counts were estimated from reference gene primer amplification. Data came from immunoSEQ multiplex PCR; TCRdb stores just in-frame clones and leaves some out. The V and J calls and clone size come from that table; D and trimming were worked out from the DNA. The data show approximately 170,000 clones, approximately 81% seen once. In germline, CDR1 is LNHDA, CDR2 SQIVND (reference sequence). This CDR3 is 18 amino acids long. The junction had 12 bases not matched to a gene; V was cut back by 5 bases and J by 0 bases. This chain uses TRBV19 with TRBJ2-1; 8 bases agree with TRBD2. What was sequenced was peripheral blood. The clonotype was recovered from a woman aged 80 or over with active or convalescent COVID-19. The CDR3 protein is CASSPSGSGLGSYNEQFF. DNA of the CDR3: TGTGCCAGTAGTCCCAGCGGGAGTGGGCTTGGCTCCTACAATGAGCAGTTCTTC.